This T cell receptor beta chain originates from a study of human T cells and chemical hapten exposure. For the study at large: Small pooled library volume differences chiefly drove per-sample TCR yield variation. Whole-study results and caveats: Because they had alopecia, donors may respond immunologically unlike healthy people.

Time point: pre-sensitization, week 0. Indicated treatment: therapeutic diphenylcyclopropenone sensitization with weekly scalp DPC. Concerning this clonotype itself: The antigen is unknown.

Germline CDR1 and CDR2: MGHDK and SYGVNS. This CDR3 has 20 amino acids. Deletions cut 3 bases from V and 3 bases from J, with 24 bases between. In the original workflow: Sequenced samples showed a median of around 91,000 TCRs each, with counts running from around 24,000 to 710,000. TCRdb recomputed calls from the RACE reads with MiXCR, one row per CDR3 protein. These V and J calls originate from TCRdb's pipeline instead of the authors' own analysis. The sample yields more than 300,000 distinct CDR3 sequences, 4.5% to 7% seen once. The sample was whole blood, taken in connection with sensitization to the hapten diphenylcyclopropenone (DPC). This TCR derives from a young woman with alopecia areata. Some clones in this sample may be carry-over from other donors' samples. The chain employs TRBV25-1 and TRBJ1-6; D perhaps matches TRBD1 (5 bases). CDR3 amino acids: CASSDQRDGHASFYNSPLHF. CDR3 in DNA: TGTGCCAGCAGTGATCAGCGGGACGGCCATGCAAGCTTCTATAATTCACCCCTCCACTTT.